The present T cell receptor (beta chain) was sequenced within a study of cytomegalovirus exposure and HLA in healthy donors. This clone was seen only a few times. What it binds is unknown. The PCR made use of 60 Vbeta and 13 Jbeta primers. Sequencing used immunoSEQ multiplex PCR; TCRdb keeps in-frame clones, though not all of them. This repertoire shows about 140,000 clones, 88% found once; its top ten account for roughly 0.5%. When sampled, the donors appeared nominally healthy, though they likely had unrecorded immune exposures. The CDR3 has 13 residues. The V end was cut by 10 bases, the J end by 6 bases, with 18 bases between. Per germline, CDR1 SEHNR and CDR2 FQNEAQ (reference sequence). General observations from the study: Analyses of presence/absence relied on an assumption of roughly uniform sequencing depth across donors. Later work found most CMV-associated TCR beta chains apparently HLA-restricted.

Sequenced sample: PBMCs. V is TRBV7-9 and J is TRBJ1-1; D is ambiguous. The sequence was collected from a woman aged 40 to 50 in good health and CMV-seronegative. The CDR3 reads CAIRPGNLAEAFF. The DNA of the CDR3 is TGTGCCATTAGACCAGGTAATTTAGCTGAAGCTTTCTTT.